The entry that follows covers one T cell receptor (beta chain) sequence. Unmatched junction bases numbered 7, after V lost 5 bases and J lost 8 bases. Germline-derived CDR1 and CDR2 are MNHNS and SASEGT. The CDR3 is 13 amino acids. The table came from immunoSEQ multiplex PCR; TCRdb's copy has only in-frame clones and leaves some out. The table lists 60,000 or so clones, 80% to 85% of them singletons. This sample was taken from a study of OX40 agonist ivuxolimab in advanced cancers. The sequenced sample was CD4+ or CD8+ T cells sorted from blood, obtained in a trial of the OX40 agonist ivuxolimab. The sequence was obtained from an adult with an advanced solid tumor such as melanoma, head and neck, liver or kidney cancer. This chain links TRBV6-1 with TRBJ1-2; the match to TRBD1 covers 8 bases. The CDR3, as DNA: TGTGCCAGCAGTAGAGGACAGGGAAACGGCTACACCTTC. It is translated as CASSRGQGNGYTF.